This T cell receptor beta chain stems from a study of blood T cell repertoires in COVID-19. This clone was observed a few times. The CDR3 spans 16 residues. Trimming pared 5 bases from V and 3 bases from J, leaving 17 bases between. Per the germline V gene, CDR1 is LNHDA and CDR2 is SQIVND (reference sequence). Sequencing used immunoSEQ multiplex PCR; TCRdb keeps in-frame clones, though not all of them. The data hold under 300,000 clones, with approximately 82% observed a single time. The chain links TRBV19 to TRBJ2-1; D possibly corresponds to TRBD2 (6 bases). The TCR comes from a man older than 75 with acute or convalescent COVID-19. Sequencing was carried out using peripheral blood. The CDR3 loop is CASSPLSGGIYNEQFF. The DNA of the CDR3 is TGTGCCAGTAGTCCCCTCTCCGGCGGGATCTACAATGAGCAGTTCTTC.